The entry below gives a single TCR beta chain sequence along with its context. Trimming removed 3 bases from V and 9 bases from J, with 18 bases in between. This CDR3 spans 14 amino acids. Germline CDR1 and CDR2: MGHRA and YSYEKL. The data stem from a study of T cells in Graves' hyperthyroidism and ophthalmopathy. Amplification of TCR beta CDR3 regions used RNA as the template. An initial round of RT-PCR targeting the TCR CDR3 relied on the HTBI primer set. TCRdb analysed the multiplex PCR reads with MiXCR anew, one entry per CDR3 protein. This repertoire shows about 560,000 distinct CDR3 sequences, over 15% found once; its top ten account for 15% to 20%.

The chain combines TRBV4-1 with TRBJ2-7; D is perhaps TRBD1 or TRBD2 (5 bases each). The specimen was blood. The receptor's source is a woman in her late teens or twenties with Graves' hyperthyroidism. The CDR3: CASSQGRTASAQYF. The CDR3 DNA reads TGCGCCAGCAGCCAGGGACGGACCGCTAGTGCGCAGTACTTC.